The 32 T cell receptor beta chains presented below share a single source sample, sequenced in a study of blood T cells in healthy people across ages. A J-beta primer mix and a sample-barcoded 5' primer were used in a second PCR of roughly 6 to 12 cycles. TCRdb re-called the 5' RACE reads through MiXCR, storing one row per CDR3 protein. This sample has approximately 800,000 distinct CDR3 sequences, with 58% found just once. What was sequenced was blood. The origin of the receptors is a man in his thirties or forties in good health.

The sample holds a few counts of this clonotype. The gene calls are TRBV29-1 and TRBJ2-3; 7 nucleotides align to TRBD2. V trimming: 2 bases; J trimming: 5 bases; junction bases outside the gene matches: 10. Germline-derived CDR1 and CDR2 are SQVTM and ANQGSEA. The CDR3 has 15 residues. CDR3 coding DNA: TGCAGCGTTGAAAAAGTGGGCGGGGGTGGAGATACGCAGTATTTT. Its protein product is CSVEKVGGGGDTQYF.

The J gene is TRBJ2-3, the V gene TRBV6-6; D unresolved. The germline V gene has CDR1 MNHNY and CDR2 SVGAGI (reference sequence). Trimming pared 6 bases from V and 0 bases from J, leaving 7 bases between. There are 13 residues in the CDR3. This CDR3 reads CASRTPSTDTQYF. CDR3 DNA sequence: TGTGCCAGCAGGACACCGAGCACAGATACGCAGTATTTT.

The rearrangement joins TRBV25-1 to TRBJ1-2; the D is unclear. CDR3 length: 14 residues. Per germline, CDR1 MGHDK and CDR2 SYGVNS. Trimming pared 1 base from V and 4 bases from J, leaving 10 bases between. The CDR3 nucleotides are TGTGCCAGCAGTGAATCCCGGGGTCGCTATGGCTACACCTTC. It translates to CASSESRGRYGYTF.

This sequence joins TRBV7-2 and TRBJ1-1; D gene unclear. Germline V lookup: CDR1 SGHTA, CDR2 FQGNSA. The CDR3 extends over 15 amino acids. The germline V and J ends were trimmed by 0 bases and 0 bases, with 8 bases remaining between them. The CDR3: CASSLALVMNTEAFF. In DNA, the CDR3 is TGTGCCAGCAGCTTAGCGCTGGTAATGAACACTGAAGCTTTCTTT. The entire variable domain, with the rest obtained from reference TRBV7-2 and TRBJ1-1, is as follows: GAGVSQSPSNKVTEKGKDVELRCDPISGHTALYWYRQSLGQGLEFLIYFQGNSAPDKSGLPSDRFSAERTGGSVSTLTIQRTQQEDSAVYLCASSLALVMNTEAFFGQGTRLTVV.

V gene TRBV10-3 combines with J gene TRBJ1-1, with D hard to call. In germline, CDR1 is ENHRY, CDR2 SYGVKD. CDR3 length: 14 amino acids. V was trimmed by 4 bases and J by 1 base, leaving 10 bases between them. The DNA for the CDR3 is TGTGCCATCAGTGTCTCTGCTCCGAACACTGAAGCTTTCTTT. It is translated as CAISVSAPNTEAFF.

This clonotype occurred many times. The CDR3: CASTAAGFKGGSYNSPLHF. In nucleotides, the CDR3 is TGTGCCAGCACCGCCGCCGGATTCAAGGGAGGCTCCTATAATTCACCCCTCCACTTT. The V call is TRBV28, the J call TRBJ1-6, with D hard to call. Trimming shortened V by 7 bases and J by 0 bases, and 22 bases separated the two germline ends. Germline lookup yields CDR1 MDHEN and CDR2 SYDVKM. CDR3 length: 19 residues.

The V gene is TRBV5-6, the J gene TRBJ2-5; TRBD1 matches at 8 bases. CDR1 is SGHDT, CDR2 YYEEEE, per germline. The V segment lost 4 bases and the J segment 3 bases; nucleotides outside the gene matches: 8. The CDR3 totals 15 residues. CDR3 DNA sequence: TGTGCCAGCAGCCAACCCGGGACAGGAGAAGAGACCCAGTACTTC. Its protein product is CASSQPGTGEETQYF.

V gene TRBV27 combines with J gene TRBJ2-1, with D hard to call. The CDR3 runs to 12 residues. In germline, CDR1 is MNHEY, CDR2 SMNVEV (reference sequence). The V end was cut by 8 bases, the J end by 8 bases, with 13 bases between. This chain's CDR3 is CASGNLGYEQFF. Written as DNA, the CDR3 is TGTGCCAGCGGAAATCTGGGTTATGAGCAGTTCTTC.

V is TRBV20-1 and J is TRBJ2-5; D might be TRBD1 (5 bases). The J call may be incorrect, as the DNA end agrees better with TRBJ2-7. The CDR3 has 14 residues. CDR1 and CDR2 (germline): DFQATT, SNEGSKA (reference sequence). The CDR3 protein is CSAKGIELHHEQYF. The DNA for the CDR3 is TGCAGTGCTAAGGGGATCGAACTCCACCACGAGCAGTACTTC.

The chain uses TRBV5-1 and TRBJ1-2; D is unclear. Trimming removed 4 bases at V and 0 bases at J, with 10 bases between. Germline CDR1 SGHRS, CDR2 YFSETQ. The CDR3 is made up of 14 amino acids. The CDR3 coding sequence is TGCGCCAGCAGCCCGGCCCAGCCTAACTATGGCTACACCTTC. The encoded protein is CASSPAQPNYGYTF.

This clonotype was recorded only once. The chain employs TRBV11-2 and TRBJ2-4; TRBD1 is a possible D gene (5 bases). The J call may be mistaken, given a closer DNA end match to TRBJ2-5. The CDR3 runs to 14 residues. Germline lookup yields CDR1 SGHAT and CDR2 FQNNGV. The CDR3 sequence: CASSSTAPGETQYF. CDR3 nucleotide sequence: TGTGCCAGCAGCTCCACCGCCCCAGGGGAGACCCAGTACTTC.

This clonotype was counted ten times or more. This chain uses TRBV2 with TRBJ2-1, with 11 bases identical to TRBD1. V was pared by 5 bases and J by 12 bases, with 9 bases of the junction left unmatched. This CDR3 is built from 14 residues. Germline V gene data show CDR1 as SNHLY and CDR2 as FYNNEI. CDR3 sequence: CASSLGQGATRQFF. CDR3 nucleotide sequence: TGTGCCAGCAGTCTAGGACAGGGGGCAACCCGGCAGTTCTTC.

The J gene is TRBJ2-4, the V gene TRBV7-2; no firm D call. Gene TRBJ2-7 matches the end of the DNA better, so the J call may be wrong. In germline, CDR1 is SGHTA, CDR2 FQGNSA. This CDR3 has 14 amino acids. The CDR3 region is CASSLGWSAYEQYF. For the CDR3, the DNA is TGTGCCAGCAGCTTGGGTTGGAGCGCCTACGAGCAGTACTTC.

This clonotype occurred once. The chain has TRBV6-5 and TRBJ2-7; the D gene is possibly TRBD1 (5 bases). Trimming shortened V by 0 bases and J by 5 bases, and 8 bases separated the two germline ends. Germline CDR1 is MNHEY and CDR2 is SVGAGI. CDR3 length: 13 residues. CDR3 DNA: TGTGCCAGCAGTTACTCGGTGGGGCACGAGCAGTACTTC. It codes for CASSYSVGHEQYF.

This clonotype was recorded a few times. The V call is TRBV29-1, the J call TRBJ1-5; D is unresolved. V was cut by 4 bases and J by 4 bases, with 11 bases left in between. The CDR3 covers 13 residues. Germline CDR1 is SQVTM and CDR2 is ANQGSEA. This CDR3 is CSVGSGLNQPQHF. The DNA of the CDR3 is TGCAGCGTTGGGTCAGGCCTTAATCAGCCCCAGCATTTT.

CDR3 DNA sequence: TGTGCCAGCAGTGCCCTCAAGACAGGGTTCTACGAGCAGTACTTC. Its protein is CASSALKTGFYEQYF. V gene TRBV28 combines with J gene TRBJ2-7, with 7 bases lining up with TRBD1. Germline CDR1 reads MDHEN; CDR2 reads SYDVKM. With V trimmed by 5 bases and J by 3 bases, 10 bases remained unmatched. This CDR3 contains 15 residues.

This clonotype was detected ten times or more. The chain employs TRBV10-3 and TRBJ1-2; D is perhaps TRBD1 (6 bases). Per germline, CDR1 ENHRY and CDR2 SYGVKD. The length of the CDR3 is 13 residues. V lost 7 bases and J 8 bases, leaving 17 bases between the germline ends. The CDR3 nucleotides are TGTGCCATCACCGCGGACAGAAAGACAGGCTACACCTTC. The encoded protein is CAITADRKTGYTF.

The chain employs TRBV3-1 and TRBJ2-7; 12 nucleotides line up with TRBD2. The length of the CDR3 is 14 residues. Germline V CDR1 and CDR2: LGHDT, YNNKEL (reference sequence). Unmatched junction bases numbered 1, after V lost 4 bases and J lost 3 bases. The CDR3 protein is CASSRGLAGYEQYF. The CDR3 nucleotides are TGTGCCAGCAGCCGGGGACTAGCGGGCTACGAGCAGTACTTC.

The chain couples TRBV7-9 to TRBJ1-2; TRBD1 matches at 8 bases. CDR1 and CDR2 (germline): SEHNR, FQNEAQ (reference sequence). The CDR3 runs to 18 residues. J gave up 4 bases and V 5 bases, and 18 bases lay outside the gene matches. This CDR3 is CASSHPQGVVKLGYGYTF. In DNA, the CDR3 is TGTGCCAGCAGCCACCCACAGGGGGTCGTGAAACTTGGCTATGGCTACACCTTC.

The chain joins TRBV12-3 or TRBV12-4 to TRBJ2-3; 9 nucleotides align to TRBD2. The CDR3 is 14 amino acids. V lost 6 bases and J lost 5; bases outside the gene matches: 6. CDR3 loop: CASRGSGSIDTQYF. CDR3 coding DNA: TGTGCCAGCAGAGGTAGCGGGAGTATAGATACGCAGTATTTT.

This clonotype occurred a few times. CDR3 sequence (DNA): TGTGCCAGCAGTTACAACTTTTACTACTACAATGAGCAGTTCTTC. As protein: CASSYNFYYYNEQFF. This chain joins TRBV28 and TRBJ2-1; D not resolved. Germline V gene data show CDR1 as MDHEN and CDR2 as SYDVKM. Trimming took off 4 bases at V and 3 bases at J, with 13 bases between the two ends. This CDR3 contains 15 residues.

The chain is built from TRBV20-1 and TRBJ1-2; D might be TRBD1 (5 bases). CDR1 DFQATT and CDR2 SNEGSKA come from the germline V gene (reference sequence). There are 13 residues in the CDR3. Between the trimmed V and J ends, which lost 5 bases and 4 bases, there was a span of 14 bases. The CDR3 reads CSASPDDSYGYTF. CDR3 nucleotide sequence: TGCAGTGCTTCCCCGGACGACAGCTATGGCTACACCTTC.

The chain joins TRBV6-2 or TRBV6-3 to TRBJ2-1, with 10 positions matching TRBD2. The CDR3 loop spans 16 amino acids. Germline V gene data show CDR1 as MNHEY and CDR2 as SVGEGT. V shed 5 bases and J 8 bases; nucleotides not matched to a gene: 12. The CDR3 region has the DNA TGTGCCAGCAGTCCCATCCCTAGCGGGAGAATATATGAGCAGTTCTTC. Amino acids: CASSPIPSGRIYEQFF.

About this clonotype itself: The germline gene is not matched at one end of the junction; a read error may be the cause. This CDR3 is CASSVSRINEQFF. The CDR3 bases are TGTGCCAGCAGTGTATCCCGGATCAATGAGCAGTTCTTC. The rearrangement links TRBV27 to TRBJ2-1, with D unclear. This CDR3 has 13 amino acids. Germline V gene lookup returns CDR1 MNHEY and CDR2 SMNVEV (reference sequence).

CDR3: CATSEGSYEQFF. The CDR3 DNA is TGTGCCACCAGTGAAGGGAGCTATGAGCAGTTCTTC. The chain joins TRBV24-1 to TRBJ2-1; possibly TRBD2 for D (5 bases). The V gene's germline CDR1 is KGHDR and CDR2 SFDVKD. Trimming shortened V by 4 bases and J by 8 bases, and 8 bases separated the two germline ends. The CDR3 spans 12 residues.

The sample holds a few counts of this clonotype. The chain uses TRBV6-2 or TRBV6-3 and TRBJ2-4; D possibly uses TRBD1 or TRBD2 (6 bases each). V was clipped by 6 bases and J by 4 bases, with 13 bases between them. This CDR3 is built from 14 residues. Looked up from germline, CDR1 is MNHEY and CDR2 is SVGEGT. DNA for the CDR3: TGTGCCAGCAGAACCTGGGGGGCAAAAAACATTCAGTACTTC. It specifies CASRTWGAKNIQYF.

The V gene is TRBV20-1, the J gene TRBJ2-5, with unresolved D. CDR3 length equals 12 residues. Trimming left V 5 bases short and J 0 bases short, with 7 bases between. Per the germline V gene, CDR1 is DFQATT and CDR2 is SNEGSKA (reference sequence). The CDR3 nucleotides read TGCAGTGCTTATATGTACCAAGAGACCCAGTACTTC. Translation gives CSAYMYQETQYF.

V gene TRBV5-4 combines with J gene TRBJ2-5; 9 nucleotides match TRBD1. Germline CDR1 and CDR2: SGHNT and YYREEE (reference sequence). CDR3 length: 13 residues. J gave up 11 bases and V 4 bases, and 9 bases lay outside the gene matches. CDR3 in DNA: TGTGCCAGCAGCCGGACAGGGGCCGGGGAGCAGTACTTC. Translated: CASSRTGAGEQYF.

This clonotype was observed a few times. V usage is TRBV20-1 and J usage is TRBJ2-1; 9 nucleotides align to TRBD1. The CDR3 extends over 16 amino acids. The germline V gene has CDR1 DFQATT and CDR2 SNEGSKA (reference sequence). V was clipped by 1 base and J by 8 bases; unmatched bases: 12. CDR3 region: CSARAGFLDRGDEQFF. In DNA, the CDR3 is TGCAGTGCTAGAGCGGGGTTTTTGGACAGGGGCGATGAGCAGTTCTTC.

The V gene is TRBV9, the J gene TRBJ2-1; weak D call: TRBD2 (5 bases). CDR1 is SGDLS, CDR2 YYNGEE, per germline. CDR3 length equals 12 residues. Trimming stripped 3 bases from V and 7 bases from J, with 8 bases between. CDR3: CASSERENEQFF. The CDR3 DNA sequence: TGTGCCAGCAGCGAGAGGGAGAATGAGCAGTTCTTC.

V and J are TRBV9 and TRBJ2-1; maybe TRBD2 (6 bases). The CDR3 is made up of 13 amino acids. Trimming removed 3 bases from V and 7 bases from J, with 11 bases in between. Germline-derived CDR1 and CDR2 are SGDLS and YYNGEE. CDR3 amino acids: CASSAVGRNEQFF. For the CDR3, the DNA is TGTGCCAGCAGCGCAGTAGGGAGGAATGAGCAGTTCTTC.

The CDR3 loop is CASRATSSYTDTQYF. The CDR3 nucleotides are TGTGCCAGCAGGGCGACTAGCAGCTACACAGATACGCAGTATTTT. This chain links TRBV2 with TRBJ2-3; 7 bases line up with TRBD2. CDR3 length equals 15 residues. CDR1 is SNHLY, CDR2 FYNNEI, per germline. With V trimmed by 6 bases and J by 2 bases, 8 bases remained unmatched.